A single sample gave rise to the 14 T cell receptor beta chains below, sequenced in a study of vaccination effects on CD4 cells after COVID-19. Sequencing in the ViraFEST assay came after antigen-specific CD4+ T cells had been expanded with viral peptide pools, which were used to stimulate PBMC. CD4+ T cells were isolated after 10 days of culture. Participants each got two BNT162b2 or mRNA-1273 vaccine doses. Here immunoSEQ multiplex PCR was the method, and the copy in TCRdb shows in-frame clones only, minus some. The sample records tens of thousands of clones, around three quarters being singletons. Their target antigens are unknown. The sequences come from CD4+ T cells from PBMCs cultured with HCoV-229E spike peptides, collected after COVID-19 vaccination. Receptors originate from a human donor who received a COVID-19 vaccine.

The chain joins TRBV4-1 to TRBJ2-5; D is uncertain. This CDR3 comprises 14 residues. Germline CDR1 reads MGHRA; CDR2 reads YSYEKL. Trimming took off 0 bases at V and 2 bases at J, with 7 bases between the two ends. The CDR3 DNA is TGCGCCAGCAGCCAAGAAGTAAGGCAAGAGACCCAGTACTTC. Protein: CASSQEVRQETQYF.

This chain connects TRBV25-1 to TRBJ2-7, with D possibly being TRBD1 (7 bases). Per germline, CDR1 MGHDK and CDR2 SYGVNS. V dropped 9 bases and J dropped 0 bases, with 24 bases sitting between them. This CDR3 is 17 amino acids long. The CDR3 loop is CASPRDRTKKSSYEQYV. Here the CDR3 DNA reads TGTGCCAGTCCGCGGGACAGAACAAAAAAAAGCTCCTACGAGCAGTACGTC.

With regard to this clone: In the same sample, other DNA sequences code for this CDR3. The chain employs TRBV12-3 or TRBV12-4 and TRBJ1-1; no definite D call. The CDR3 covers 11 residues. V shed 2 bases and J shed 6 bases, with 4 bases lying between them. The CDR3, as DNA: TGTGCCAGCAGTTTATTTGCTGAAGCTTTCTTT. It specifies CASSLFAEAFF.

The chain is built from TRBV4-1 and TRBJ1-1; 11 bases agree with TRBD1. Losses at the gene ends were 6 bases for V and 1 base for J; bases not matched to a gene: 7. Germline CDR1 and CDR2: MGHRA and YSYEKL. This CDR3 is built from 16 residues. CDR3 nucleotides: TGCGCCAGCAGGGACAGGGGGCTTACCGCGAACACTGAAGCTTTCTTT. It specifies CASRDRGLTANTEAFF.

As DNA, the CDR3 is TGTGCCACCAGTGATGGGACAGGGGGCTGGTATGGCTACACCTTC. It codes for CATSDGTGGWYGYTF. The chain couples TRBV24-1 to TRBJ1-2; 12 nucleotides align to TRBD1. There are 15 residues in the CDR3. Germline values: CDR1 KGHDR, CDR2 SFDVKD. The junction had 3 bases not matched to a gene; V was cut back by 3 bases and J by 5 bases.

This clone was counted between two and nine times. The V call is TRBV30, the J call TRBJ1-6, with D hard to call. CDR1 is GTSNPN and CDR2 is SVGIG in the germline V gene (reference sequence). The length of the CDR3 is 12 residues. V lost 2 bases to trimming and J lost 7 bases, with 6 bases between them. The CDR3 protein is CAWSRENSPLHF. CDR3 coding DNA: TGTGCCTGGAGTAGAGAGAATTCACCCCTCCACTTT.

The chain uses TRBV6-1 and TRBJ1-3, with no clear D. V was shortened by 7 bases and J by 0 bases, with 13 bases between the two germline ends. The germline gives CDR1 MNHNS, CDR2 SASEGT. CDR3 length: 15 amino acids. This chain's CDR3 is CASKLDGNSGNTIYF. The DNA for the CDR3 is TGTGCCAGCAAATTAGACGGGAACTCTGGAAACACCATATATTTT.

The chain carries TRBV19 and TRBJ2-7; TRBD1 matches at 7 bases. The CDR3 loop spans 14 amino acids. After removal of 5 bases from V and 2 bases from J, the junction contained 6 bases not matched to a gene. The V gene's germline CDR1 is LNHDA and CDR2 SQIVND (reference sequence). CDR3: CASSHPGQPYEQYV. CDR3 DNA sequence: TGTGCCAGTAGTCATCCGGGACAGCCCTACGAGCAGTACGTC.

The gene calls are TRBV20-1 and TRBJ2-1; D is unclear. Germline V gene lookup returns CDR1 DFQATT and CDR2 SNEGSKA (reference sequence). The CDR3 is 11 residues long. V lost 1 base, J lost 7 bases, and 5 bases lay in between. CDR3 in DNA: TGCAGTGCTAGAGCAGATAATGAGCAGTTCTTC. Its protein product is CSARADNEQFF.

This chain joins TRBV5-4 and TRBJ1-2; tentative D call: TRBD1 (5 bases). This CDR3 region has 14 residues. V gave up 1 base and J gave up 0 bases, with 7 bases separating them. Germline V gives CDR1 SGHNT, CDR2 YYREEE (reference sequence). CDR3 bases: TGTGCCAGCAGCTTGCCAGGGCCTAACTATGGCTACACCTTC. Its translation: CASSLPGPNYGYTF.

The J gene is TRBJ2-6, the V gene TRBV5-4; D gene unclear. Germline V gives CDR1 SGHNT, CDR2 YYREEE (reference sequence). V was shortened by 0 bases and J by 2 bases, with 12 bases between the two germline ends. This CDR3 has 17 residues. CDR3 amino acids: CASSLGGSETGANVLTF. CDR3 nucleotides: TGTGCCAGCAGCTTGGGCGGCTCGGAGACTGGGGCCAACGTCCTGACTTTC.

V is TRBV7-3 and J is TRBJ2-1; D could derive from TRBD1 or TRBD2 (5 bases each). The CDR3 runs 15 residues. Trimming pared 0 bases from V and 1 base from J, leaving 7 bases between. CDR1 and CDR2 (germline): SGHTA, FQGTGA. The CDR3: CASSLTRGSYNEQFF. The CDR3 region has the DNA TGTGCCAGCAGCTTAACGAGGGGATCCTACAATGAGCAGTTCTTC.

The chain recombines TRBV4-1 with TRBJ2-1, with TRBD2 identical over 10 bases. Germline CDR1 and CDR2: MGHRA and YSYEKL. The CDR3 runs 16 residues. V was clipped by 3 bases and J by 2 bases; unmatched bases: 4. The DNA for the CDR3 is TGCGCCAGCAGCCAGCCTAGCGGGGGTGCCTACAATGAGCAGTTCTTC. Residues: CASSQPSGGAYNEQFF.

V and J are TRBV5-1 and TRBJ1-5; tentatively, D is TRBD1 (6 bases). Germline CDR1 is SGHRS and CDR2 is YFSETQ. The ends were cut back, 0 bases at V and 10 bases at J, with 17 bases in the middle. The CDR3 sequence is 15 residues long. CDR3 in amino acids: CASSLGLGGGHPQHF. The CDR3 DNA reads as TGCGCCAGCAGCTTGGGACTGGGAGGGGGTCATCCCCAGCATTTT.